The source of this T cell receptor (beta chain) is a study of cytomegalovirus exposure and HLA in healthy donors. PCR was performed using 60 Vbeta and 13 Jbeta primers. Produced via immunoSEQ multiplex PCR; TCRdb's table is partial and in-frame only. Of around 150,000 clones listed, about 77% were seen once; the top ten hold approximately 1.5%. Note on this clone: As yet, its antigen is unknown.

Notes on the study in general: Researchers reported that three CMV-associated chains were confirmed in vitro as CMV antigen-specific.

Each donor's status was that of a healthy bone marrow donor. Trimming took 3 bases from V and 8 from J, leaving 10 bases between them. The CDR3 loop spans 11 amino acids. The germline V gene encodes CDR1 DFQATT and CDR2 SNEGSKA (reference sequence). The sample taken for sequencing was PBMCs. This sequence was found in a woman in her thirties or forties in good health and CMV-seronegative. The rearrangement links TRBV20-1 to TRBJ1-2; the D gene is possibly TRBD1 (5 bases). Here the CDR3 reads CSASGRGGYTF. CDR3 DNA sequence: TGCAGTGCTAGCGGGAGGGGCGGCTACACCTTC.